One sample yielded the 11 T cell receptor beta chains listed below, sequenced in a study of siplizumab effects on memory and regulatory T cells. TCRdb's copy holds only in-frame clones and misses some; the assay was immunoSEQ multiplex PCR. This sample has approximately 98,000 clones, with about 95% found just once. The sequenced material came from non-Treg CD4+ T cells sorted from blood. The source is a human donor in good health.

The genes are TRBV7-2 and TRBJ2-1, with D tentatively TRBD1 (6 bases). This CDR3 has 14 residues. Trimming removed 8 bases from V and 4 bases from J, with 15 bases in between. CDR1 and CDR2 (germline): SGHTA, FQGNSA. The CDR3 DNA is TGTGCCAGCCTTAGGGACACTCATTACAATGAGCAGTTCTTC. Its protein is CASLRDTHYNEQFF.

This chain links TRBV18 with TRBJ2-1; D is perhaps TRBD2 (5 bases). Germline lookup yields CDR1 KGHSH and CDR2 LQKENI. This CDR3 spans 15 amino acids. V lost 3 bases, J lost 5 bases, and 14 bases lay in between. Written as DNA, the CDR3 is TGTGCCAGCTCACCCTGGGGAGCGGAAAACAATGAGCAGTTCTTC. Translating gives CASSPWGAENNEQFF.

This clone was picked up one time. This chain connects TRBV9 to TRBJ2-5, with 16 bases identical to TRBD2. The CDR3 covers 16 residues. V shed 4 bases, J shed 6 bases, and the junction held 6 bases outside the gene matches. CDR1 and CDR2 from the germline V gene are SGDLS and YYNGEE. As DNA, the CDR3 is TGTGCCAGCAGCCCCGGGGGACTAGCGGGAGGGAAGACCCAGTACTTC. Protein product: CASSPGGLAGGKTQYF.

A note on this clone: The same CDR3 arises from other DNA sequences in this sample as well. This chain joins TRBV19 and TRBJ2-7, with D tentatively TRBD2 (6 bases). V lost 2 bases and J lost 3, with 11 bases in between. From germline, CDR1 is LNHDA and CDR2 SQIVND (reference sequence). CDR3 length equals 14 residues. Here the CDR3 DNA reads TGTGCCAGTAGTATATCTCGGGGGAGCTACGAGCAGTACTTC. This sequence encodes CASSISRGSYEQYF.

The chain employs TRBV5-4 and TRBJ2-7; tentatively, D is TRBD2 (6 bases). The CDR3 has 13 residues. Germline values: CDR1 SGHNT, CDR2 YYREEE (reference sequence). With 1 base removed from V and 7 bases from J, the gap between germline ends came to 12 bases. This chain's CDR3 is CASSLSGGAEQYF. The CDR3 nucleotides are TGTGCCAGCAGCTTGAGCGGCGGGGCAGAGCAGTACTTC.

This chain uses TRBV11-2 with TRBJ2-1, with D unclear. CDR3 length: 14 residues. The ends were cut back, 5 bases at V and 1 base at J, with 9 bases in the middle. Germline loops: CDR1 SGHAT, CDR2 FQNNGV. The DNA for the CDR3 is TGTGCCAGCAGCGAAGAGGTGTCCTACAATGAGCAGTTCTTC. As protein: CASSEEVSYNEQFF.

The rearrangement uses TRBV25-1 and TRBJ2-7; possible D gene TRBD1, 5 bases. V gave up 1 base and J gave up 0 bases, with 10 bases separating them. Per germline, CDR1 MGHDK and CDR2 SYGVNS. The CDR3 extends over 15 amino acids. In nucleotides, the CDR3 is TGTGCCAGCAGTGAATTTGGTGACAGCTCCTACGAGCAGTACTTC. This codes for CASSEFGDSSYEQYF.

This chain connects TRBV7-2 to TRBJ2-4; 7 bases agree with TRBD2. Looked up from germline, CDR1 is SGHTA and CDR2 is FQGNSA. The ends lost 2 bases at V and 1 base at J; junction bases unmatched: 11. The CDR3 length is 18 residues. CDR3 DNA: TGTGCCAGCAGCTTATCCCCGGCACCCGGGGGGGCCAAAAACATTCAGTACTTC. This translates into CASSLSPAPGGAKNIQYF.

This clone occurred once. The chain combines TRBV7-2 with TRBJ2-6, with 7 positions matching TRBD2. V lost 4 bases, J lost 0 bases, and 12 bases stayed unmatched. This CDR3 has 19 residues. Germline loops: CDR1 SGHTA, CDR2 FQGNSA. The CDR3 is CASSYPGGRPHSGANVLTF. The CDR3 region has the DNA TGTGCCAGCAGCTACCCCGGGGGGAGACCCCACTCTGGGGCCAACGTCCTGACTTTC.

This clone is a singleton in its sample. V gene TRBV30 combines with J gene TRBJ2-3, with TRBD2 as a possible D gene (5 bases). CDR3 size: 15 residues. Trimming took 0 bases from V and 6 from J, leaving 16 bases between them. The germline CDR1 and CDR2 sequences are GTSNPN and SVGIG (reference sequence). The CDR3 DNA follows: TGTGCCTGGAGTGTAAGCGTGGGAGTCGCGGATACGCAGTATTTT. Its protein product is CAWSVSVGVADTQYF. Combining the CDR3 with reference TRBV30 and TRBJ2-3 gives the whole variable domain SQTIHQWPATLVQPVGSPLSLECTVEGTSNPNLYWYRQAAGRGLQLLFYSVGIGQISSEVPQNLSASRPQDRQFILSSKKLLLSDSGFYLCAWSVSVGVADTQYFGPGTRLTVL.

The chain couples TRBV28 to TRBJ1-1, with D maybe TRBD1 (5 bases). The germline V gene has CDR1 MDHEN and CDR2 SYDVKM. Trimming shortened V by 6 bases and J by 7 bases, and 12 bases separated the two germline ends. The CDR3 extends over 12 amino acids. The CDR3 nucleotides are TGTGCCAGCAGCGGGGGGTGGGGTGAAGCTTTCTTT. The encoded protein is CASSGGWGEAFF. Looking up the rest from reference TRBV28 and TRBJ1-1 gives the full variable domain: DVKVTQSSRYLVKRTGEKVFLECVQDMDHENMFWYRQDPGLGLRLIYFSYDVKMKEKGDIPEGYSVSREKKERFSLILESASTNQTSMYLCASSGGWGEAFFGQGTRLTVV.